This T cell receptor (beta chain) was obtained from a study of blood T cell repertoires in COVID-19. Study summary: The study drew acute and convalescent COVID-19 samples from the United States, Italy and Spain. The cDNA or gDNA used as material had been derived from T cells, B-cell-depleted T cells, or PBMCs.

Authors' methods: From reference gene primer amplification, estimates of nucleated cell counts were derived. The table came from immunoSEQ multiplex PCR; TCRdb's copy has only in-frame clones and leaves some out. The DNA gave D and trimming, while V, J and clone size come from that table. Seen here are 200,000 to 300,000 clones, around 88% observed once, and the top ten hold just under 6.5%. Enrollment of patients from Seattle took place during active infection, with longitudinal follow-up. This receptor was taken from a young woman with COVID-19, enrolled during active disease. The sequenced sample consisted of peripheral blood.

Written as DNA, the CDR3 is TGTGCCAGCAGTAACGGAGGGAACACTGAAGCTTTCTTT. As protein: CASSNGGNTEAFF. The chain recombines TRBV6-5 with TRBJ1-1; no firm D call. The germline gives CDR1 MNHEY, CDR2 SVGAGI. This CDR3 region has 13 residues. V dropped 5 bases and J dropped 1 base, with 8 bases sitting between them.